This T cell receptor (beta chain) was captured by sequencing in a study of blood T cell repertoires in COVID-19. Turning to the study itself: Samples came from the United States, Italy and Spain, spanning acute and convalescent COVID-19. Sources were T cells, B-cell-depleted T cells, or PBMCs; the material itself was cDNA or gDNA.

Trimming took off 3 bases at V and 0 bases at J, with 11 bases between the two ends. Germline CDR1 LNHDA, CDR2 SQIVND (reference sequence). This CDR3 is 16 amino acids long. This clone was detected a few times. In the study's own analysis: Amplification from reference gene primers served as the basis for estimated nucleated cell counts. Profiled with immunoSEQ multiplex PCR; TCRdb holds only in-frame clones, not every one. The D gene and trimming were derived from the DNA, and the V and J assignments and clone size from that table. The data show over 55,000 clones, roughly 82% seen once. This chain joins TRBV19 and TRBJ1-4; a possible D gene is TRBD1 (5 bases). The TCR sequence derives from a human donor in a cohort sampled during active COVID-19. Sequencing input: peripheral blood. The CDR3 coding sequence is TGTGCCAGTAGTATTTTCGCGACAGCAACTAATGAAAAACTGTTTTTT. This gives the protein CASSIFATATNEKLFF.